The rows below give T cell receptor beta chains drawn from one sample of a study of cytomegalovirus exposure and HLA in healthy donors. Clones were sequenced by immunoSEQ multiplex PCR, and TCRdb holds only the in-frame ones, with some missing. The data contain 130,000 to 150,000 clones, around 78% of them singletons. Sequenced material: PBMCs. These receptors all come from a male donor in good health and CMV-seronegative. Each CDR3 is given with its conserved first and last residue. The D gene is left open where the match is weak. Not every row has a clone size; where given, it reads once, few, many or a size class.

clone size	CDR3 length	D gene	V gene	J gene	CDR3 DNA	CDR3 protein
few	15	-	TRBV19	TRBJ2-7	TGTGCCAGTAGTATTGGGGGGGGGCTCCCCCACGAGCAGTACTTC	CASSIGGGLPHEQYF
once	14	TRBD1	TRBV15	TRBJ1-5	TGTGCCACCAGCAGGGCAGGACAGGACGGGACCCAGCATTTT	CATSRAGQDGTQHF
-	11	-	TRBV30	TRBJ1-1	TGTGCCTGGAGTGTACCAGGGCCAGCTTTCTTT	CAWSVPGPAFF
-	15	-	TRBV7-9	TRBJ1-2	TGTGCCAGCAACCAGATAGAGGCCCTGTGGTATGGCTACACCTTC	CASNQIEALWYGYTF
-	13	-	TRBV18	TRBJ1-2	TGTGCCAGCTCACCCAGGGATGCAGGGGGCTACACCTTC	CASSPRDAGGYTF
-	18	TRBD1	TRBV15	TRBJ1-1	TGTGCCACCAGCAGAGATTACGGACAGGGGCGCCTCGAAAAAGAAGCTTTCTTT	CATSRDYGQGRLEKEAFF
-	13	-	TRBV4-3	TRBJ1-1	TGCGCCAGCAGCCAAGATCGGTGGAGCGAAGCTTTCTTT	CASSQDRWSEAFF
-	15	-	TRBV7-9	TRBJ2-2	TGTGCCAGCAGCTTCTCACAGAGCTACACCGGGGAGCTGTTTTTT	CASSFSQSYTGELFF
-	15	TRBD2	TRBV4-2	TRBJ2-5	TGTGCCAGCAGCCAAGAGACTAGCGGGGGATGGACCCAGTACTTC	CASSQETSGGWTQYF
-	15	TRBD2	TRBV11-2	TRBJ2-7	TGTGCCAGCAGCTTCAGCGGGGGGGGATCCTACGAGCAGTACTTC	CASSFSGGGSYEQYF
-	16	TRBD1	TRBV19	TRBJ1-1	TGTGCCAGTAGCCAAACAGGGGGCGGGTTGGGCACTGAAGCTTTCTTT	CASSQTGGGLGTEAFF
-	15	-	TRBV27	TRBJ1-5	TGTGCCAGCAGACCCGGGGTAATTAGCAATCAGCCCCAGCATTTT	CASRPGVISNQPQHF
-	14	TRBD1	TRBV9	TRBJ2-2	TGTGCCAGCAGCGCCACAGGGGTCACCGGGGAGCTGTTTTTT	CASSATGVTGELFF
-	15	-	TRBV4-1	TRBJ2-1	TGCGCCAGCAGCCACCCCCTCGGAGGGAACGATGAGCAGTTCTTC	CASSHPLGGNDEQFF
-	18	-	TRBV14	TRBJ1-5	TGTGCCAGCAGCCGGTTAGTGTATACAGGAGATAGCAATCAGCCCCAGCATTTT	CASSRLVYTGDSNQPQHF
-	13	TRBD1	TRBV9	TRBJ1-1	TGTGCCAGCAGCGTACAGGAAGGGGGCCAAGCTTTCTTT	CASSVQEGGQAFF
-	15	TRBD1	TRBV30	TRBJ1-4	TGTGCCTGGAGTGCCCCGGACAGGGGGAGTGAAAAACTGTTTTTT	CAWSAPDRGSEKLFF
-	16	-	TRBV6-5	TRBJ1-1	TGTGCCAGCAGTTACGATATGGACAGCATGAACACTGAAGCTTTCTTT	CASSYDMDSMNTEAFF
-	17	TRBD1	TRBV27	TRBJ2-3	TGTGCCAGCAGTCCTGGGACAGCTCCTTCTAGCACAGATACGCAGTATTTT	CASSPGTAPSSTDTQYF
-	14	TRBD2	TRBV6-5	TRBJ2-1	TGTGCCAGCAGCCGGACTAGCTCCTACAATGAGCAGTTCTTC	CASSRTSSYNEQFF
-	15	-	TRBV18	TRBJ1-2	TGTGCCAGCTCACCACAGAACAGGTACCCTTATGGCTACACCTTC	CASSPQNRYPYGYTF
-	15	-	TRBV29-1	TRBJ1-4	TGCAGCGTCCATGGCGGGGGTCCGACTAATGAAAAACTGTTTTTT	CSVHGGGPTNEKLFF
few	16	-	TRBV6-5	TRBJ1-6	TGTGCCAGCAGTTACTCGACTATGGTTAATAATTCACCCCTCCACTTT	CASSYSTMVNNSPLHF
-	14	-	TRBV9	TRBJ2-5	TGTGCCAGCAGCGCAAAAAATCTAGCGGAGACCCAGTACTTC	CASSAKNLAETQYF
-	15	TRBD1	TRBV9	TRBJ1-3	TGTGCCAGCAGCGAGACAGGGTGGACTGGAAACACCATATATTTT	CASSETGWTGNTIYF
few	12	-	TRBV6-1	TRBJ2-3	TGTGCCAGCAGTGGTCTAGATGTCACGCAGTATTTT	CASSGLDVTQYF
-	14	TRBD2	TRBV2	TRBJ2-5	TGTGCCAGCAGAGCGGAGACTAGCATGGAGACCCAGTACTTC	CASRAETSMETQYF
-	16	TRBD2	TRBV15	TRBJ2-1	TGTGCCACCAGCAGATATCCTAGCGGGGGGGACAATGAGCAGTTCTTC	CATSRYPSGGDNEQFF
-	14	-	TRBV18	TRBJ2-7	TGTGCCAGCTCACCATACCAGGGTGGCGACGAGCAGTACTTC	CASSPYQGGDEQYF
few	15	-	TRBV5-4	TRBJ1-2	TGTGCCAGCAGCCGAGCTACCAGGCGGGTCTATGGCTACACCTTC	CASSRATRRVYGYTF
-	13	-	TRBV7-9	TRBJ2-1	TGTGCCAGCAGCCTGGAGACCAAGGATGAGCAGTTCTTC	CASSLETKDEQFF
-	16	TRBD1	TRBV5-6	TRBJ2-1	TGTGCCCGCAGCTTGGGCGACAGGGGGATCGGCAATGAGCAGTTCTTC	CARSLGDRGIGNEQFF
-	14	-	TRBV14	TRBJ2-3	TGTGCCAGCAGCCAAGAGCGATTCACAGATACGCAGTATTTT	CASSQERFTDTQYF
-	17	TRBD2	TRBV25-1	TRBJ2-1	TGTGCCAGCAGAGGCTTTGGGGCGGGGGGGGGTCACAATGAGCAGTTCTTC	CASRGFGAGGGHNEQFF
-	14	TRBD1	TRBV9	TRBJ1-2	TGTGCCAGCAGCGCATCCGCAGGGGGCTCTGGCTACACCTTC	CASSASAGGSGYTF
-	17	TRBD1	TRBV4-2	TRBJ2-7	TGTGCCAGCAGCACCCTTGTACAGGACAGGGGGTTCTACGAGCAGTACTTC	CASSTLVQDRGFYEQYF
-	14	TRBD2	TRBV4-1	TRBJ2-1	TGCGCCAGCCGGGTAGCGGGAGGGTTAAATGAGCAGTTCTTC	CASRVAGGLNEQFF
-	15	TRBD2	TRBV29-1	TRBJ2-3	TGCAGCGCCTCACCCGGGACTAGCGGCGCAGATACGCAGTATTTT	CSASPGTSGADTQYF
-	14	-	TRBV5-1	TRBJ2-3	TGCGCCAGCAGCTCCGAAACCGGGACAGATACGCAGTATTTT	CASSSETGTDTQYF
-	15	TRBD1	TRBV2	TRBJ2-7	TGTGCCAGCAGAGCAAACCGGGACAGGGCGCTCGAGCAGTACTTC	CASRANRDRALEQYF
few	12	TRBD1	TRBV25-1	TRBJ2-1	TGTGCCAGCAGGAGGGACAGCTCGTCGCAGTTCTTC	CASRRDSSSQFF
-	11	-	TRBV18	TRBJ2-7	TGTGCCAGCTCAACGGGCTACGAGCAGTACTTC	CASSTGYEQYF
-	12	-	TRBV6-1	TRBJ1-2	TGTGCCAGCGGAGCTCGCAACTATGGCTACACCTTC	CASGARNYGYTF